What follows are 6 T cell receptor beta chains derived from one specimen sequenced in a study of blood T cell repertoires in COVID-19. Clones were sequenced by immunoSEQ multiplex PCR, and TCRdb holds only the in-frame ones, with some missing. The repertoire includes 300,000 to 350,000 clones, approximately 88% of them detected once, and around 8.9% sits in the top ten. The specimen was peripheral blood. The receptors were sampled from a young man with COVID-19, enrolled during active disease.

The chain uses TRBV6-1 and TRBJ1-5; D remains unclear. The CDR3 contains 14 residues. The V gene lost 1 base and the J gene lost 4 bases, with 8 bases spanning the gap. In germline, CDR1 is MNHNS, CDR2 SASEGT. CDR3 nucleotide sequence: TGTGCCAGCAGTGAAGAGGGAGGTAATCAGCCCCAGCATTTT. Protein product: CASSEEGGNQPQHF.

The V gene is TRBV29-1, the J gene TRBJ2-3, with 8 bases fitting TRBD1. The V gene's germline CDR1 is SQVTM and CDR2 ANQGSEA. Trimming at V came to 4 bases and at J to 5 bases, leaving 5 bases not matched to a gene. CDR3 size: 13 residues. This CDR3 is CSVGQGAGDTQYF. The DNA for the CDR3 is TGCAGCGTTGGGCAGGGGGCAGGAGATACGCAGTATTTT.

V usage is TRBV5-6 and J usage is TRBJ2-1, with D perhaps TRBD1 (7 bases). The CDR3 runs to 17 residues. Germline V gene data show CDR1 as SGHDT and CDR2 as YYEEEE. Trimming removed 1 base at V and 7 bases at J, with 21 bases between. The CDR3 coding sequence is TGTGCCAGCAGCTTGATCCCCCTCGTCAGGGGGGTGAATGAGCAGTTCTTC. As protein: CASSLIPLVRGVNEQFF. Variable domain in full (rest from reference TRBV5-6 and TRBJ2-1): DAGVTQSPTHLIKTRGQQVTLRCSPKSGHDTVSWYQQALGQGPQFIFQYYEEEERQRGNFPDRFSGHQFPNYSSELNVNALLLGDSALYLCASSLIPLVRGVNEQFFGPGTRLTVL.

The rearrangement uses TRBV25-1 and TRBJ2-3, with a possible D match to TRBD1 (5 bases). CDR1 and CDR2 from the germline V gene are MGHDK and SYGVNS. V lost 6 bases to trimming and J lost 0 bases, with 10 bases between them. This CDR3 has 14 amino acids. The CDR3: CASSRQSSTDTQYF. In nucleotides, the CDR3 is TGTGCCAGCAGCCGACAGTCTAGCACAGATACGCAGTATTTT. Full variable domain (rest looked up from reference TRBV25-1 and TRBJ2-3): EADIYQTPRYLVIGTGKKITLECSQTMGHDKMYWYQQDPGMELHLIHYSYGVNSTEKGDLSSESTVSRIRTEHFPLTLESARPSHTSQYLCASSRQSSTDTQYFGPGTRLTVL.

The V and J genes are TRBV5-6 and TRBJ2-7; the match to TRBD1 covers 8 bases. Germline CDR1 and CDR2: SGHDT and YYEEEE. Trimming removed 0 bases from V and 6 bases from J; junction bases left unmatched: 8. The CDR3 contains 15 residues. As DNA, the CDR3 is TGTGCCAGCAGCTTGGGCCGGACAGGGCGTCGCGAGCAGTACTTC. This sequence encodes CASSLGRTGRREQYF.

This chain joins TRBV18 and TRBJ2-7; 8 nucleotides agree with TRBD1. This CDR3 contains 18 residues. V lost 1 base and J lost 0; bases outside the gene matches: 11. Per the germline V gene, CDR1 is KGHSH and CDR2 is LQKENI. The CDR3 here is CASSPLTAGDRSSYEQYF. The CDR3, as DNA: TGTGCCAGCTCACCACTGACAGCTGGGGACAGGAGCTCCTACGAGCAGTACTTC.